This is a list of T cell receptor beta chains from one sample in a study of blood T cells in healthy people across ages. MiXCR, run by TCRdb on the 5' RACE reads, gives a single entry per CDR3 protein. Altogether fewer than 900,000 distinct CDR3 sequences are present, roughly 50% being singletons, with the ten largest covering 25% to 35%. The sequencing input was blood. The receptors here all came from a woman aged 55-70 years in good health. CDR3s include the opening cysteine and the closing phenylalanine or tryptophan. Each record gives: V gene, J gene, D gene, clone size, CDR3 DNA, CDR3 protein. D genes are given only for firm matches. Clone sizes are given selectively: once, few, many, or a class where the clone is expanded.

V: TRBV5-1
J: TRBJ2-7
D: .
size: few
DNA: TGCGCCAGCAGCGGCGGATCAGGGGCCTACGAGCAGTACTTC
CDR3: CASSGGSGAYEQYF

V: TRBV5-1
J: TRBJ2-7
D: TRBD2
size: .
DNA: TGCGCCAGCAGCTCTCCGGGACTAGCGGCCTACGAGCAGTACTTC
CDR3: CASSSPGLAAYEQYF

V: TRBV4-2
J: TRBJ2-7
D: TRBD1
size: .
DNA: TGTGCCAGCAGCGAACCGGGACAGGGTACCTACGAGCGGTACTTC
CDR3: CASSEPGQGTYERYF

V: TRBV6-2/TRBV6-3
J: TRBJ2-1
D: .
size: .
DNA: TGTGCCACCCAACCCGGGGGCTACTACAATGAGCAGTTCTTC
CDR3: CATQPGGYYNEQFF

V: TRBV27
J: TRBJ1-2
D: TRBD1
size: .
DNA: TGTGCCAGCCGCACCCCGGGACAGGGTCATTCTAACTATGGCTACACCTTC
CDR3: CASRTPGQGHSNYGYTF

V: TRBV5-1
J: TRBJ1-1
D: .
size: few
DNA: TGCGCCAGCAGCTTGGTAGGGCAGAACACTGAAGCTTTCTTT
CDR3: CASSLVGQNTEAFF

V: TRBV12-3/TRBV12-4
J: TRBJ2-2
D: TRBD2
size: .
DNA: TGTGCCAGCAGCCTCTCAGCGGGAGGGGTCGGGGAGCTGTTTTTT
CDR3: CASSLSAGGVGELFF

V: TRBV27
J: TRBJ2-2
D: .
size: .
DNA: TGTGCCAGCAGACAGTCCACAGGGGCGAACACCGGGGGGCTGTTTTTT
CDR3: CASRQSTGANTGGLFF

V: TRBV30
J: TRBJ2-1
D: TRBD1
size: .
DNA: TGTGCCTGGAGTCCTCGGACAGGGCAGCAGTTCTTC
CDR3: CAWSPRTGQQFF

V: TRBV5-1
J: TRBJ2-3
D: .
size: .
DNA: TGCGCCAGCAGCTTGGGATATACCGGTCCAACAGATACGCAGTATTTT
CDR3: CASSLGYTGPTDTQYF

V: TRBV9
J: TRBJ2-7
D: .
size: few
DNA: TGTGCCAGCAGCGTAGCTCCCCAACACTCCTACGAGCAGTACTTC
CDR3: CASSVAPQHSYEQYF

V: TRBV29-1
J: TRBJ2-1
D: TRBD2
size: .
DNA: TGCAGCGTTGGTTTGCGGGAGAATGAGCAGTTCTTC
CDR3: CSVGLRENEQFF

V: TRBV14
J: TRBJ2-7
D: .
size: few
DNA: TGTGCCAGCAGCCGTAACAAGAACCACGAGCAGTACTTC
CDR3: CASSRNKNHEQYF

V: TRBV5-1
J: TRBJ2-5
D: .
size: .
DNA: TGCGCCAGCAGCTTCCAAGGGGGAGAGACCCAGTACTTC
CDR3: CASSFQGGETQYF

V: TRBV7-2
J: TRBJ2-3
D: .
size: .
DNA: TGTGCCAGCAGCCCCGGGACTCCCTTCTTAGATACGCAGTATTTT
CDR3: CASSPGTPFLDTQYF

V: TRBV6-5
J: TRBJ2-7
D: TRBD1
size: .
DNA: TGTGCCAGCAGTTACGCCCCCGGACAGGGGACGTACGAGCAGTACTTC
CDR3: CASSYAPGQGTYEQYF

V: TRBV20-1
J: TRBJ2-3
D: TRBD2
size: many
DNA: TGCAGTGCCCCACCTAGCGGCGGGAGTAGCCCCACAGATACGCAGTATTTT
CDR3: CSAPPSGGSSPTDTQYF

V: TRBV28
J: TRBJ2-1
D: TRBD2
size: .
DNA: TGTGCCAGCAGTTTGAGCGGGAGTGGTAGGGATGAGCAGTTCTTC
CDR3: CASSLSGSGRDEQFF

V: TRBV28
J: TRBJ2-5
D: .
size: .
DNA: TGTGCCAGCAGTTTAAAGGGGAGGGAGACCCAGTACTTC
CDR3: CASSLKGRETQYF

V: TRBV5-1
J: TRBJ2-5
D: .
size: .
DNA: TGCGCCAGCAGCCCGAACCCAGATCGCGGTTCCTACGGGCAGTACTTC
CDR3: CASSPNPDRGSYGQYF

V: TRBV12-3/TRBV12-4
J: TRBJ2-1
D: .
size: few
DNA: TGTGCCAGCAGTTTGGAGAGCGGAGGGGGGAATGAGCAGTTCTTC
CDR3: CASSLESGGGNEQFF

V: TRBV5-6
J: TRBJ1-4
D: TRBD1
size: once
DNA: TGTGCCAGCAGCTTGGGGCCCGGGACAGGGTGGGAAAAACTGTTTTTT
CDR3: CASSLGPGTGWEKLFF

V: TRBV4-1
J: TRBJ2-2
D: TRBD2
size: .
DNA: TGCGCCAGCAGCCAAGACCCGGGACTAGCGCAATCGAACACCGGGGAGCTGTTTTTT
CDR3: CASSQDPGLAQSNTGELFF

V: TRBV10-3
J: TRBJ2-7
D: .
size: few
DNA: TGTGCCATCAGTGAGTCTTTGCCTGGGCGTACCTACGAGCAGTACTTC
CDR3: CAISESLPGRTYEQYF

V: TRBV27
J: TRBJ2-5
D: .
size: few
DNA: TGTGCCAGCTCCTTGCGGGACAACCAAGAGACCCAGTACTTC
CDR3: CASSLRDNQETQYF

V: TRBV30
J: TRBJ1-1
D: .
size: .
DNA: TGTGCCTGGAGTGAGACACCCCGAGGCGAAGCTTTCTTT
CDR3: CAWSETPRGEAFF

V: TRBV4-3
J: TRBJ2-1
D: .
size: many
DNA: TGCGCCAGCAGCCAAGAGGGTTATCAGTACAATGAGCAGTTCTTC
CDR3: CASSQEGYQYNEQFF

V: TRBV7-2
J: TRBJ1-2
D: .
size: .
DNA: TGTGCCAGCAGCTTAAGAAACGGACAGCCCATCCACACCTTC
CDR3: CASSLRNGQPIHTF

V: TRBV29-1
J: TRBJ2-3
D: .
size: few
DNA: TGCAGCGATAGACAGATCACAGATACGCAGTATTTT
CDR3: CSDRQITDTQYF

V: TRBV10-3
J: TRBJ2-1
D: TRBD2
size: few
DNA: TGTGCCATCAGTGAGCCAGGTAGGACGTCGCGCGGGAGCTCCTACAATGAGCAGTTCTTC
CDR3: CAISEPGRTSRGSSYNEQFF

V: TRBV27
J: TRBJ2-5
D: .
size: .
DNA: TGTGCCAGCAGTTTCAGGGTTGGGGCACAAGAGACCCAGTACTTC
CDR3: CASSFRVGAQETQYF

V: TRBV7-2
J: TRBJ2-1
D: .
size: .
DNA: TGTGCCAGCAGCTTAGCCGGCTCGGTCTCCTACAATGAGCAGTTCTTC
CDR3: CASSLAGSVSYNEQFF

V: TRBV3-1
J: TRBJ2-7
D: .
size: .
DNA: TGTGCCAGCAGCCAATCTGTTGTCGAGCAGTACTTC
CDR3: CASSQSVVEQYF

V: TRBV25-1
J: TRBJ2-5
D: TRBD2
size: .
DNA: TGTGCCAGCAGTGCGCCTGCTAGCGGGATGTGGGAGACCCAGTACTTC
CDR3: CASSAPASGMWETQYF

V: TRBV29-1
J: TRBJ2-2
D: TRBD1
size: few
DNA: TGCAGCGCTGGCCTTGGGACAGGCTACACCGGGGAGCTGTTTTTT
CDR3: CSAGLGTGYTGELFF

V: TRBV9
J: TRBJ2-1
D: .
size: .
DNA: TGTGCCAGCAGCGTCGAGGCTGTCGATGAGCAGTTCTTC
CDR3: CASSVEAVDEQFF

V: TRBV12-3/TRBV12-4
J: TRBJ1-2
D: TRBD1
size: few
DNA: TGTGCCAGCAGTTTAAGACCACAGGGGATACGGTATGGCTACACCTTC
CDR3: CASSLRPQGIRYGYTF

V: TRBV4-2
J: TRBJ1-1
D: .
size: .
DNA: TGTGCCAGCAGCCAAAGTCCCATAGAGGCCCGGGCCACTGAAGCTTTCTTT
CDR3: CASSQSPIEARATEAFF